This TCR beta chain was sequenced during a study of blood T cell repertoires in COVID-19 (dated by TCRdb to the early 2020s). Concerning the study at large: Samples from collaborators originated in the United States, Italy and Spain and spanned both the acute and convalescent phases of COVID-19. The material from the prospective study consisted of cDNA or gDNA derived from T cells, B-cell-depleted T cells, or PBMCs. Deeply sampled blood TCRbeta repertoires from subjects exposed to, actively infected with, or recovered from COVID-19 were included in the dataset. The repertoires were released in a freely available public database meant as a resource for research on the immune response to SARS-CoV-2. The samples were drawn from the first 160 participants of the ongoing ImmuneRACE study and from some 1,300 subjects provided by 6 global collaborators. A de-identified subject ID, COVID-19 status, age in years and sex were almost always included in the sample metadata. HLA class I and class II types, where available, came from metadata supplied by the sample provider rather than from assay-based typing.

In its sample, this clone was seen a few times. The target of this receptor is not known. Per-base quality was not reported, and no clone a single base away is much larger than it. V is pared back by 2 bases and J by 2 bases, with 15 bases lying between the germline termini. CDR1 and CDR2 (SNHLY, FYNNEI) derive from the germline V gene. The CDR3 measures 16 amino acids from cysteine to phenylalanine. The retained sequence is limited to the CDR3, 48 bases, with the frame set at the first base. TCRbeta CDR3 regions were amplified from genomic DNA using the immunoSEQ Assay, a bias-controlled multiplex PCR. As for the authors' bioinformatics: Within the assay, amplification of reference gene primers was used to estimate how many nucleated cells each sample contained. To quantify the absolute abundance of each unique TCRbeta CDR3 rearrangement, sequence reads were collapsed and filtered. For each sample, productive Simpson clonality was calculated by taking the square root of Simpson's diversity index across productive rearrangements. This is the immuneACCESS table as TCRdb keeps it, with only in-frame sequences that have V and J called. A part of the clones is gone; compared with another copy, unresolved V genes explain less than half, and the rest is unexplained. V, J and clone size are taken as reported in that table, and D and trimming were inferred from the DNA itself. The sample table lists about 130,000 clones, around 76% of them with a count of one. 10% to 11% of the sample belongs to the ten largest clones.

Results and caveats for the whole study, not just this receptor: Clinical and demographic metadata were provided uncurated, with the amount varying by source and participant.

Collaborating institutions collected whole blood in K2EDTA tubes following their own protocols. For TCRbeta analysis, collaborators shipped samples as frozen whole blood, isolated PBMCs, or DNA extracted from either of those sample types. This chain joins TRBV2 to TRBJ1-1; a weak D assignment points to TRBD1 (6 bases agree). The sequencing input was peripheral blood. The TCR originated in a human donor in a cohort sampled during active COVID-19. The CDR3 corresponds to CASSEFFGTPNTEAFF. At the DNA level, the sequence is TGTGCCAGCAGTGAATTTTTTGGGACACCCAACACTGAAGCTTTCTTT.